This TCR beta chain was found in a study of post-analysis software for immune sequencing data (dated by TCRdb to the mid-2010s). About the investigation overall: Recorded disease courses included relapsing-remitting, secondary progressive and progressive-relapsing multiple sclerosis, with some patients lacking subtype annotation. The multiple sclerosis patient repertoires were compared with 10 to 12 previously published healthy control repertoires from donors aged roughly 6 to 27 years. A subset of samples was prepared in parallel using single-end sample barcoding, then pooled and co-amplified after Illumina adapter ligation.

Of note for this clonotype: Its recognized antigen is unknown. Base qualities were left out, and no much larger clone turns up one base away.

The library was built by means of PCR. Sequenced on an Illumina HiSeq 2500. Unique molecular identifiers were incorporated into TCR beta cDNA libraries to reduce PCR and sequencing biases. Some 500,000 cDNA molecules were obtained for every 1 to 10 million input T cells, so each molecule roughly corresponded to one T cell. The patient libraries were prepared and sequenced using the same protocol as the earlier healthy control dataset. Samples belonging to the same batch were prepared together, multiplexed and sequenced on a shared HiSeq lane. In the source study's methods: Raw barcoded reads were processed with MIGEC, discarding single-read molecular identifier groups before consensus assembly and CDR3 extraction. VDJtools was used for post-analysis of the clonotype tables, with diversity normalized by down-sampling every dataset to the smallest sample size. Repertoire overlap clustering matched CDR3 amino acid but not nucleotide sequences to correct batch-related cross-sample contamination. TCRdb trimmed public reads at Q25 via fastp, called clones via MiXCR and kept in-frame beta chains. Rows are unified per CDR3 protein, each entry keeping the most common DNA and genes. The V and J calls shown here were made by TCRdb, not taken from the authors' results. This sample holds around 700,000 distinct CDR3 sequences; 55% to 70% were observed only once. The ten most abundant clones make up over 9% of the sample.

General findings and caveats noted by the study authors: Patients showed significantly higher frequencies than controls for several TRBV segments, among them TRBV5-6, TRBV5-1 and TRBV20-1. Significantly lower normalized Chao1 diversity was found in multiple sclerosis patients than in controls, suggesting substantial peripheral T-cell clonal expansion. Direct clustering with F measure showed strong co-clustering of samples prepared in the same batch, prompting a batch-effect correction. The control group was slightly older than the multiple sclerosis patient group.

Trimming accounts for 3 bases at V and 9 bases at J, while the number of junction bases matched to no gene is 7. CDR1 and CDR2 are read off the germline V gene (reference sequence) as SGHNT and YYREEE. The CDR3 runs 15 residues from the cysteine to the phenylalanine. Here the CDR3 DNA is all that survives: 45 bases in frame from base 1. To demonstrate the VDJtools post-analysis software, the study profiled TCR beta repertoires from the peripheral blood of some 13 young patients with multiple sclerosis. Multiple sclerosis patients were children and adolescents aged about 6 to 15 years. What was sequenced was blood. The chain uses TRBV5-4 and TRBJ2-1, with 12 bases in between that match TRBD2. The TCR sequence derives from a girl aged 2 to 9 with multiple sclerosis. The nucleotides are TGTGCCAGCAGCTCCCGGACTAGCGGGACCGGTGAGCAGTTCTTC. Translation gives CASSSRTSGTGEQFF.